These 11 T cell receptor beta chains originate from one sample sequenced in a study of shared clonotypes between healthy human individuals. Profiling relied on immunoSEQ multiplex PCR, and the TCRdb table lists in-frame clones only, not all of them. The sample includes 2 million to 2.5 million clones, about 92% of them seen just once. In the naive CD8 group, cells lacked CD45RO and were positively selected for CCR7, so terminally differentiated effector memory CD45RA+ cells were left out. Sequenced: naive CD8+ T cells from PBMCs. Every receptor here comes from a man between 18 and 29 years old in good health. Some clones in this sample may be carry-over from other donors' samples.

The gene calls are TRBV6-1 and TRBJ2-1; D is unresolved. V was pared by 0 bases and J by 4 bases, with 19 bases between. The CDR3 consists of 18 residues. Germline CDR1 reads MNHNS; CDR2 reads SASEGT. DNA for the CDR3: TGTGCCAGCAGTGAAGCGCGAGGAGCGACCCTTTTATACAATGAGCAGTTCTTC. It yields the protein CASSEARGATLLYNEQFF.

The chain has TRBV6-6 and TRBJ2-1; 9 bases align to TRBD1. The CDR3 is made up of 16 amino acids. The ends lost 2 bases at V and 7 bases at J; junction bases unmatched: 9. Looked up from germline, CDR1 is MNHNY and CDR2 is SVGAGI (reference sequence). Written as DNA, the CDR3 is TGTGCCAGCAGTTACCTGGACAGGGGAAAGGAAAATGAGCAGTTCTTC. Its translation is CASSYLDRGKENEQFF.

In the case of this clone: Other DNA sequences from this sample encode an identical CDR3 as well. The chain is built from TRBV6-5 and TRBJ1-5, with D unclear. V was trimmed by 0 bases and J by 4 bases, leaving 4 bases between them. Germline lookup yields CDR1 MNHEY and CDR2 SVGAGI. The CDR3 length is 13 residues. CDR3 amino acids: CASSYSSNQPQHF. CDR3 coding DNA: TGTGCCAGCAGTTACTCTTCGAATCAGCCCCAGCATTTT.

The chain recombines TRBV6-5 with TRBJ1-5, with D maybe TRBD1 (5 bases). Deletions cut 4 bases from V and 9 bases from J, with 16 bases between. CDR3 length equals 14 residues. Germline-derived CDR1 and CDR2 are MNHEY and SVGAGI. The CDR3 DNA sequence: TGTGCCAGCAGTTTCGTGATGGGGCGAGGGCCCCAGCATTTT. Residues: CASSFVMGRGPQHF.

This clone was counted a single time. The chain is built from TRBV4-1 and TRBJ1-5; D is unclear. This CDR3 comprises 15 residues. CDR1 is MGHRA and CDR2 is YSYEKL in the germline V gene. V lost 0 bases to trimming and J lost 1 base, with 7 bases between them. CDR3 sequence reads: CASSQDRRSNQPQHF. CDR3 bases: TGCGCCAGCAGCCAAGATCGCCGGAGCAATCAGCCCCAGCATTTT.

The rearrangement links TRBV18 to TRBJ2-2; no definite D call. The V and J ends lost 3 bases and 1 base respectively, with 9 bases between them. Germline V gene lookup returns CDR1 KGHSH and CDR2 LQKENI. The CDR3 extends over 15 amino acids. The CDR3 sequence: CASSPARLNTGELFF. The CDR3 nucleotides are TGTGCCAGCTCACCTGCCAGGTTGAACACCGGGGAGCTGTTTTTT.

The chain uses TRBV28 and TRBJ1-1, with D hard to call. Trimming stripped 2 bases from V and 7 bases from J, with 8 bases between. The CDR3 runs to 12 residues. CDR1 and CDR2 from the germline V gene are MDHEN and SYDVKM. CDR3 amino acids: CASSLPDGEAFF. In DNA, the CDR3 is TGTGCCAGCAGTTTACCTGACGGTGAAGCTTTCTTT.

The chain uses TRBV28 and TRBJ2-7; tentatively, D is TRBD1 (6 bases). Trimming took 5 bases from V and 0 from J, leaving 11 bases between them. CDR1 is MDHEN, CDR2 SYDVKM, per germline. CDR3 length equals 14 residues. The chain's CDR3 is CASSGQSVSYEQYF. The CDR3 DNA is TGTGCCAGCAGTGGACAGTCAGTCTCCTACGAGCAGTACTTC.

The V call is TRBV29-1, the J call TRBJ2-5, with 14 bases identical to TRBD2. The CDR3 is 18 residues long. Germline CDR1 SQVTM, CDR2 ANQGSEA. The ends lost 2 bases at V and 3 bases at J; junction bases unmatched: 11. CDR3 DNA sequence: TGCAGCGTTGAACACCCTCGGGGACTAGCGGGAGTAAAAGAGACCCAGTACTTC. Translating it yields CSVEHPRGLAGVKETQYF. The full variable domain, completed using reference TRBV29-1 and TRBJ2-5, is SAVISQKPSRDICQRGTSLTIQCQVDSQVTMMFWYRQQPGQSLTLIATANQGSEATYESGFVIDKFPISRPNLTFSTLTVSNMSPEDSSIYLCSVEHPRGLAGVKETQYFGPGTRLLVL.

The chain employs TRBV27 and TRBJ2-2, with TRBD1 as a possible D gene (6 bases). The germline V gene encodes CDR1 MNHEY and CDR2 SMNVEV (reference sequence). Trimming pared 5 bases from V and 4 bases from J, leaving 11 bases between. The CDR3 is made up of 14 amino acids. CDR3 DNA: TGTGCCAGCAGTCCCGGACAGAGCACCGGGGAGCTGTTTTTT. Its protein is CASSPGQSTGELFF.

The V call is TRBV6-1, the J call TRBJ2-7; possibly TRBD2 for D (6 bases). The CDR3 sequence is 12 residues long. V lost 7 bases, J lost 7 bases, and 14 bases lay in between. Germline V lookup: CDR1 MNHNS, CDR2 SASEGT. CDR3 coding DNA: TGTGCCAGCATTGGGACTCCTACAGAGCAGTACTTC. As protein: CASIGTPTEQYF.